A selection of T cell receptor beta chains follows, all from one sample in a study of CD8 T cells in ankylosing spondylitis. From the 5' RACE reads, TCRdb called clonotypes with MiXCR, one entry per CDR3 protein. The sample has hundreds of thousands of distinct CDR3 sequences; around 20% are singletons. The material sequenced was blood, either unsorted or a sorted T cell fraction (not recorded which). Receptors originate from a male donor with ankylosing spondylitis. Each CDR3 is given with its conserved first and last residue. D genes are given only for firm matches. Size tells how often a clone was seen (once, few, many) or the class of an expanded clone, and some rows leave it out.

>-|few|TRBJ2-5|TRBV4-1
CASSRGPQETQYF
TGCGCCAGCAGCCGGGGACCTCAAGAGACCCAGTACTTC
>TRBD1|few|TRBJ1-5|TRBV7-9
CASSSTGTDSNQPQHF
TGTGCCAGCAGCTCAACCGGGACAGATAGCAATCAGCCCCAGCATTTT
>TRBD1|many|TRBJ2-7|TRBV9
CASSPGQSSYEQYF
TGTGCCAGCTCCCCGGGACAGAGCTCCTACGAGCAGTACTTC
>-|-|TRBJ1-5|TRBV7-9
CASSSARVDQPQHF
TGTGCCAGCAGCTCAGCCAGGGTGGATCAGCCCCAGCATTTT
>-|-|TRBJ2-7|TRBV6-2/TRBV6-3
CASSYFARGPYEQYF
TGTGCCAGCAGTTACTTTGCCAGGGGCCCCTACGAGCAGTACTTC
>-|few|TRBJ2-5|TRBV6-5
CASSYAGQNKETQYF
TGTGCCAGCAGTTACGCAGGGCAGAACAAAGAGACCCAGTACTTC
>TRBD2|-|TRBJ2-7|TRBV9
CASSVGLAGSGDEQYF
TGTGCCAGCAGCGTGGGACTAGCGGGCTCCGGAGACGAGCAGTACTTC
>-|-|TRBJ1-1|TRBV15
CATSRGKGRDPMNTEAFF
TGTGCCACCAGCAGAGGTAAGGGCCGGGATCCTATGAACACTGAAGCTTTCTTT
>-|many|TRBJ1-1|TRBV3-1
CASSQDSAFNTEAFF
TGTGCCAGCAGCCAAGATTCGGCCTTTAACACTGAAGCTTTCTTT
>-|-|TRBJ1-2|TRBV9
CASSEDMYSFLGYTF
TGTGCCAGCAGCGAAGACATGTATTCCTTTTTGGGCTACACCTTC
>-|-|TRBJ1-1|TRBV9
CASSVGDSTEAFF
TGTGCCAGCAGCGTGGGGGATAGCACTGAAGCTTTCTTT
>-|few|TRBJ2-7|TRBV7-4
CASSQTDRSYEQYF
TGTGCCAGCAGCCAGACAGATCGCTCCTACGAGCAGTACTTC
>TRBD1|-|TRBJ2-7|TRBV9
CASSATGTGAYEQYF
TGTGCCAGCAGCGCCACCGGGACAGGGGCCTACGAGCAGTACTTC
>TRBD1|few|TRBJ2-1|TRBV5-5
CASSLWGQGLSYNEQFF
TGTGCCAGCAGCTTGTGGGGACAGGGGCTTTCCTACAATGAGCAGTTCTTC
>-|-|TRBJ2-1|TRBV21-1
CASSKGETSGRTAYNEQFF
TGTGCCAGCAGCAAAGGAGAGACTAGCGGGAGGACAGCCTACAATGAGCAGTTCTTC
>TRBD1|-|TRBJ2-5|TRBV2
CASSTRDSLQETQYF
TGTGCCAGCAGTACAAGGGACAGCCTCCAAGAGACCCAGTACTTC
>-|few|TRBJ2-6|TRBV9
CASSVDRDVSGANVLTF
TGTGCCAGCAGCGTAGACAGGGATGTGTCTGGGGCCAACGTCCTGACTTTC
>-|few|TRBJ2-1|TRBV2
CASSEIPRDPEQFF
TGTGCCAGCAGTGAAATCCCCCGAGACCCAGAGCAGTTCTTC
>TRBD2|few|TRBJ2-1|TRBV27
CASSPTLGLAGFYEQFF
TGTGCCAGCAGTCCAACCCTCGGACTAGCGGGCTTTTATGAGCAGTTCTTC
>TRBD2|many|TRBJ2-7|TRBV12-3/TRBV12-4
CASAGGDEQYF
TGTGCTAGCGCCGGGGGGGACGAGCAGTACTTC
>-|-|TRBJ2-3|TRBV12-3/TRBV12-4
CASSSGTYGPSTDTQYF
TGTGCCAGCAGCTCAGGAACATACGGGCCTAGCACAGATACGCAGTATTTT
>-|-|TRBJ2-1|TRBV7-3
CASSSGTRPEYNEQFF
TGTGCCAGCAGCTCAGGGACACGGCCCGAATACAATGAGCAGTTCTTC